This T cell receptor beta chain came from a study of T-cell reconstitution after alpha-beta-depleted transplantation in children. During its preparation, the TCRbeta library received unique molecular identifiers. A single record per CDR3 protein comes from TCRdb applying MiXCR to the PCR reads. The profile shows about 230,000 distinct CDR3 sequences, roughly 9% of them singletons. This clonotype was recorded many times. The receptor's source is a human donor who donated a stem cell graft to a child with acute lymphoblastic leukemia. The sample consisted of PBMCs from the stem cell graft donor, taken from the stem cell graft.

The CDR3 is CASSPGLTNTEAFF. The DNA of the CDR3 is TGTGCCAGCAGCCCAGGACTTACGAACACTGAAGCTTTCTTT. The chain is built from TRBV7-8 and TRBJ1-1; D is uncertain. The CDR3 is made up of 14 amino acids. Trimming took 5 bases from V and 1 from J, leaving 11 bases between them. From germline, CDR1 is SGHVS and CDR2 FQNEAQ.